Listed below are T cell receptor beta chains from one sample, sequenced in a study of T cell responses to AZD1222 COVID-19 vaccine. Profiled with immunoSEQ multiplex PCR; TCRdb holds only in-frame clones, not every one. The sample holds 150,000 or so clones; over 80% are singletons and the top ten take approximately 3.6%. This specimen was peripheral blood, taken 28 days after the second AZD1222 dose. The receptors derive from an adult who received the AZD1222 COVID-19 vaccine. Each CDR3 is given with its conserved first and last residue. D genes are given only for firm matches. Only some rows state a clone size, as once, few, many or a class for expanded clones.

abundance,d_gene,j_gene,v_gene,CDR3aa,CDR3nt
few,.,TRBJ2-7,TRBV5-1,CASSSQGGGYEQYF,TGCGCCAGCAGTTCCCAGGGGGGTGGCTACGAGCAGTACTTC
.,.,TRBJ1-3,TRBV6-6,CASSGTTGFSGNTIYF,TGTGCCAGCAGTGGAACTACAGGCTTCTCTGGAAACACCATATATTTT
.,.,TRBJ1-5,TRBV30,CAWSVGGNQPQHF,TGTGCCTGGAGTGTAGGGGGGAATCAGCCCCAGCATTTT
.,TRBD2,TRBJ2-1,TRBV20-1,CSTDRGDEQFF,TGCAGCACAGACCGGGGGGATGAGCAGTTCTTC
few,.,TRBJ2-5,TRBV27,CASSNPNQETQYF,TGTGCCAGCAGTAATCCAAACCAAGAGACCCAGTACTTC
.,.,TRBJ1-3,TRBV27,CASRGGTGNTIYF,TGTGCCAGCAGGGGAGGTACTGGAAACACCATATATTTT
.,.,TRBJ1-1,TRBV7-7,CASSRLHLITSGNTEAFF,TGTGCTAGCAGCCGCCTCCATTTAATAACATCAGGGAACACTGAAGCTTTCTTT
.,TRBD1,TRBJ2-4,TRBV6-7,CASGDRDLAKNIQYF,TGTGCCAGCGGGGACAGGGATCTAGCCAAAAACATTCAGTACTTC
.,.,TRBJ2-6,TRBV19,CASSKFTRGAGANVLTF,TGTGCCAGTAGTAAGTTCACCAGGGGCGCTGGGGCCAACGTCCTGACTTTC
.,.,TRBJ2-7,TRBV5-1,CASSLYGTYEQYF,TGCGCCAGCAGCTTGTACGGTACCTACGAGCAGTACTTC
once,.,TRBJ1-1,TRBV4-2,CASSQDTNYIIEAFF,TGTGCCAGCAGCCAAGATACAAACTACATCATTGAAGCTTTCTTT
.,TRBD1,TRBJ2-7,TRBV6-5,CASSYGGQGYEQYF,TGTGCCAGCAGTTACGGTGGACAGGGCTACGAGCAGTACTTC
.,TRBD1,TRBJ1-1,TRBV7-8,CASSVRDRVITEAFF,TGTGCCAGCAGCGTCCGGGACAGGGTTATCACTGAAGCTTTCTTT
.,.,TRBJ1-1,TRBV2,CASSSGLLTEAFF,TGTGCCAGCAGCTCGGGGCTCCTCACTGAAGCTTTCTTT
once,TRBD1,TRBJ2-2,TRBV4-1,CASRGTGGSNTGELFF,TGCGCCAGCAGGGGGACAGGTGGTTCGAACACCGGGGAGCTGTTTTTT
.,.,TRBJ2-4,TRBV3-1/TRBV3-2,CASSPFRGLAKNIQYF,TGTGCCAGCAGCCCCTTCCGGGGATTAGCCAAAAACATTCAGTACTTC
.,.,TRBJ1-1,TRBV5-4,CASSLGGMRNTEAFF,TGTGCCAGCAGCTTGGGGGGGATGAGGAACACTGAAGCTTTCTTT
.,TRBD1,TRBJ1-3,TRBV5-4,CASSGRGLGNTIYF,TGTGCCAGCAGCGGCAGGGGGCTGGGAAACACCATATATTTT
.,.,TRBJ1-2,TRBV2,CASSESPIGYTF,TGTGCCAGCAGTGAATCGCCTATAGGCTACACCTTC
.,TRBD2,TRBJ2-1,TRBV2,CASRISGRSSYNEQFF,TGTGCCAGCAGGATTAGCGGGAGGAGCTCCTACAATGAGCAGTTCTTC
once,.,TRBJ2-7,TRBV27,CASRFGLPYEQYF,TGTGCCAGCAGATTCGGTCTCCCCTACGAGCAGTACTTC
once,TRBD2,TRBJ2-7,TRBV5-1,CASSLELAGALDPYEQYF,TGCGCCAGCAGCTTGGAACTAGCGGGGGCCCTCGACCCCTACGAGCAGTACTTC
.,TRBD1,TRBJ2-3,TRBV6-5,CASSSATGGTDTQYF,TGTGCCAGCAGTTCCGCGACAGGGGGCACAGATACGCAGTATTTT
.,TRBD2,TRBJ2-3,TRBV5-1,CASSRTSGGADTQYF,TGCGCCAGCAGCCGGACTAGCGGGGGGGCAGATACGCAGTATTTT
.,TRBD2,TRBJ2-5,TRBV9,CASSYSSTSGSRETQYF,TGTGCCAGCAGCTATTCCTCAACTAGCGGGAGTCGGGAGACCCAGTACTTC
.,TRBD1,TRBJ2-2,TRBV7-3,CASSLRGTGGASTGELFF,TGTGCCAGCAGCTTAAGGGGGACAGGGGGCGCGAGCACCGGGGAGCTGTTTTTT